Below are 26 T cell receptor beta chains sequenced from a single sample in a study of CD8+ T cells in alopecia areata. RNA was isolated and reverse transcribed to cDNA, the sequencing template. Produced via immunoSEQ multiplex PCR; TCRdb's table is partial and in-frame only. The table lists approximately 150,000 clones, 40% to 50% of them singletons, with about 6.4% in the top ten. The specimen sequenced was CD4+ T cells sorted from blood. The receptors were gathered from a human donor with alopecia areata.

J is TRBJ1-4 and V is TRBV9; D remains unclear. V shed 3 bases and J shed 8 bases, with 17 bases lying between them. The CDR3 spans 15 residues. Germline CDR1 and CDR2: SGDLS and YYNGEE. CDR3 in amino acids: CASSARGTTGEKLFF. The DNA of the CDR3 is TGTGCCAGCAGCGCGCGGGGAACAACCGGGGAAAAACTGTTTTTT.

The genes are TRBV7-2 and TRBJ2-3, with TRBD2 matching over 12 bases. From germline, CDR1 is SGHTA and CDR2 FQGNSA. The J segment lost 1 base and the V segment lost 4 bases, leaving 6 bases of the junction unmatched. The CDR3 runs to 17 residues. CDR3 bases: TGTGCCAGCAGCTCGCTAAGGACTAGCGGGGGCACAGATACGCAGTATTTT. It specifies CASSSLRTSGGTDTQYF.

The chain's CDR3 is CASSIPGLAEGVYEQYF. The CDR3 DNA reads TGTGCCAGCAGCATCCCGGGACTAGCGGAGGGGGTCTACGAGCAGTACTTC. The V and J genes are TRBV5-6 and TRBJ2-7; 11 positions match TRBD2. J gave up 3 bases and V 4 bases, and 12 bases lay outside the gene matches. In germline, CDR1 is SGHDT, CDR2 YYEEEE. The CDR3 length is 17 residues. The full variable domain, completed using reference TRBV5-6 and TRBJ2-7, is DAGVTQSPTHLIKTRGQQVTLRCSPKSGHDTVSWYQQALGQGPQFIFQYYEEEERQRGNFPDRFSGHQFPNYSSELNVNALLLGDSALYLCASSIPGLAEGVYEQYFGPGTRLTVT.

This clone was picked up a small number of times. V and J are TRBV7-9 and TRBJ2-1; 7 nucleotides match TRBD2. V lost 5 bases and J lost 5; bases outside the gene matches: 6. There are 14 residues in the CDR3. Germline V gene data show CDR1 as SEHNR and CDR2 as FQNEAQ (reference sequence). The CDR3 loop is CASSPRGGDNEQFF. The CDR3 DNA reads as TGTGCCAGCAGCCCCCGGGGAGGGGACAATGAGCAGTTCTTC.

The chain links TRBV29-1 to TRBJ1-2, with TRBD1 matching over 7 bases. Germline assignment: CDR1 SQVTM and CDR2 ANQGSEA. CDR3 length: 14 amino acids. The junction had 11 bases not matched to a gene; V was cut back by 6 bases and J by 4 bases. CDR3 residues: CSVGGLQAGYGYTF. The CDR3 bases are TGCAGCGTAGGGGGCTTACAGGCCGGCTATGGCTACACCTTC.

This clone occurred a few times. V usage is TRBV10-3 and J usage is TRBJ2-7; D could derive from TRBD1 or TRBD2 (5 bases each). This CDR3 contains 13 residues. In germline, CDR1 is ENHRY, CDR2 SYGVKD. V was pared by 2 bases and J by 8 bases, with 13 bases between. For the CDR3, the DNA is TGTGCCATCAGTGAGGGGCCTACGGGACAGCAGTACTTC. Translation gives CAISEGPTGQQYF.

This clone has a handful of counts. The rearrangement joins TRBV7-3 to TRBJ2-5; TRBD2 aligns across 7 bases. V lost 2 bases to trimming and J lost 2 bases; unmatched junction nucleotides: 8. The length of the CDR3 is 16 residues. Germline V gene data show CDR1 as SGHTA and CDR2 as FQGTGA. This CDR3 reads CASSLFTSVRQETQYF. The DNA for the CDR3 is TGTGCCAGCAGCTTATTTACTAGCGTGAGACAAGAGACCCAGTACTTC.

This clone has a handful of counts. The genes are TRBV23-1 and TRBJ2-2; D is possibly TRBD1 or TRBD2 (5 bases each). TRBV23-1 has ORF status, its function being uncertain. The CDR3 is 14 residues long. Trimming left V 3 bases short and J 5 bases short, with 10 bases between. This chain's CDR3 is CASSQRGGTGELFF. For the CDR3, the DNA is TGCGCCAGCAGTCAGCGTGGGGGAACCGGGGAGCTGTTTTTT.

This clone showed up just a few times. J is TRBJ2-3 and V is TRBV29-1; TRBD2 aligns across 8 bases. V shed 4 bases, J shed 5 bases, and the junction held 5 bases outside the gene matches. This CDR3 spans 13 amino acids. Germline V CDR1 and CDR2: SQVTM, ANQGSEA. The DNA for the CDR3 is TGCAGCGTTGGGGCACGGGGGGGAGATACGCAGTATTTT. Translated: CSVGARGGDTQYF.

V gene TRBV9 combines with J gene TRBJ2-5; 10 nucleotides agree with TRBD2. This CDR3 has 16 residues. Germline CDR1 is SGDLS and CDR2 is YYNGEE. The V segment lost 0 bases and the J segment 4 bases; nucleotides outside the gene matches: 6. Here the CDR3 reads CASSVAASGRGETQYF. The CDR3 nucleotides are TGTGCCAGCAGCGTAGCGGCTAGCGGGAGAGGAGAGACCCAGTACTTC.

The chain has TRBV28 and TRBJ2-3; tentative D call: TRBD2 (5 bases). Trimming shortened V by 4 bases and J by 0 bases, and 14 bases separated the two germline ends. CDR1 and CDR2 (germline): MDHEN, SYDVKM. CDR3 length: 16 amino acids. CDR3: CASSSDTRKSTDTQYF. The CDR3, as DNA: TGTGCCAGCAGTTCAGACACTAGAAAGAGCACAGATACGCAGTATTTT.

CDR3 nucleotides: TGTGCCATCGCCCTCAGCGGGACAACCCCTTGGGAGCAGTACTTC. Protein product: CAIALSGTTPWEQYF. V usage is TRBV28 and J usage is TRBJ2-7; possibly TRBD2 for D (7 bases). With 10 bases removed from V and 7 bases from J, the gap between germline ends came to 26 bases. This CDR3 has 15 amino acids. CDR1 is MDHEN, CDR2 SYDVKM, per germline.

The CDR3 region has the DNA TGTGCCAGCAGTGTAGGGGATAAAGAGACCCAGTACTTC. The encoded protein is CASSVGDKETQYF. This rearrangement joins TRBV2 to TRBJ2-5; the D gene is possibly TRBD1 (5 bases). Germline assignment: CDR1 SNHLY and CDR2 FYNNEI. V was pared by 4 bases and J by 3 bases, with 9 bases between. The CDR3 is made up of 13 amino acids.

V and J are TRBV29-1 and TRBJ1-1; no firm D call. In germline, CDR1 is SQVTM, CDR2 ANQGSEA. The CDR3 is 12 residues long. V was pared by 7 bases and J by 0 bases, with 9 bases between. CDR3 in DNA: TGCAGCGCTGCTGCGGTGAACACTGAAGCTTTCTTT. This gives the protein CSAAAVNTEAFF.

The chain has TRBV5-4 and TRBJ2-1; D may correspond to TRBD1 or TRBD2 (6 bases each). This CDR3 region has 16 residues. CDR1 SGHNT and CDR2 YYREEE come from the germline V gene (reference sequence). Trimming removed 6 bases at V and 2 bases at J, with 18 bases between. CDR3: CASNPKLGGTYNEQFF. CDR3 bases: TGTGCCAGCAACCCCAAATTGGGGGGCACCTACAATGAGCAGTTCTTC.

This clone has only a few counts. In DNA form, the CDR3 reads TGCGCCAGCAGCCGAGTTGAGACAGGGACCTACGAGCAGTACTTC. Protein: CASSRVETGTYEQYF. The V call is TRBV5-1, the J call TRBJ2-7, with TRBD1 identical over 7 bases. The J segment lost 2 bases and the V segment lost 4 bases, leaving 9 bases of the junction unmatched. Germline lookup yields CDR1 SGHRS and CDR2 YFSETQ. The CDR3 consists of 15 residues.

The V gene is TRBV2, the J gene TRBJ2-7; a weak D match, TRBD2 (7 bases). With 8 bases removed from V and 2 bases from J, the gap between germline ends came to 13 bases. The CDR3 is 13 residues long. Germline V gene lookup returns CDR1 SNHLY and CDR2 FYNNEI. The CDR3 DNA reads TGTGCCAGCCGAGAGCGGGACACCTACGAGCAGTACTTC. It is translated as CASRERDTYEQYF.

The CDR3 bases are TGTGCCAGCAGCGCAAAACTAGCGGGAGCTTGGGAAGAGCAGTTCTTC. Its protein product is CASSAKLAGAWEEQFF. This chain uses TRBV7-9 with TRBJ2-1, with TRBD2 matching 11 bases. The V and J ends lost 5 bases and 10 bases, in that order; junction bases with no gene match: 13. CDR1 SEHNR and CDR2 FQNEAQ come from the germline V gene (reference sequence). The CDR3 spans 16 residues.

This chain uses TRBV6-5 with TRBJ2-7; possible D gene TRBD2, 5 bases. The CDR3 extends over 13 amino acids. Trimming removed 6 bases from V and 6 bases from J, with 15 bases in between. In germline, CDR1 is MNHEY, CDR2 SVGAGI. The CDR3 here is CASSGKPSLEQYF. The CDR3 DNA follows: TGTGCCAGCAGCGGGAAACCTAGCCTCGAGCAGTACTTC.

Only a few counts were recorded for this clone. This rearrangement joins TRBV5-6 to TRBJ2-1; D may be TRBD2 (6 bases). Trimming took off 0 bases at V and 13 bases at J, with 11 bases between the two ends. Germline CDR1 reads SGHDT; CDR2 reads YYEEEE. This CDR3 comprises 12 residues. CDR3 in DNA: TGTGCCAGCAGCTTGGTTCGCGGGAACCAGTTCTTC. It encodes CASSLVRGNQFF.

This chain links TRBV7-9 with TRBJ2-1; weak D call: TRBD2 (6 bases). Germline assignment: CDR1 SEHNR and CDR2 FQNEAQ (reference sequence). The CDR3 loop spans 14 amino acids. V was cut by 1 base and J by 7 bases, with 11 bases left in between. Written as DNA, the CDR3 is TGTGCCAGCAGCTTAGTTGCGGGGAAGAATGAGCAGTTCTTC. Amino acids: CASSLVAGKNEQFF.

The rearrangement links TRBV2 to TRBJ1-5; D gene unclear. Deletions cut 2 bases from V and 0 bases from J, with 11 bases between. CDR3 size: 16 residues. The V gene's germline CDR1 is SNHLY and CDR2 FYNNEI. In DNA, the CDR3 is TGTGCCAGCAGTGAACCCGGAGGGTATAGCAATCAGCCCCAGCATTTT. It codes for CASSEPGGYSNQPQHF.

This clone was seen more than once but under ten times. The chain has TRBV4-2 and TRBJ2-1; D unresolved. Germline V gene lookup returns CDR1 LGHNA and CDR2 YNFKEQ. Between the trimmed V and J ends, which lost 1 base and 10 bases, there was a span of 11 bases. The CDR3 loop spans 13 amino acids. The CDR3 loop reads CASSQALVREQFF. In DNA form, the CDR3 reads TGTGCCAGCAGCCAAGCGTTAGTCAGGGAGCAGTTCTTC.

This clone was seen more than once but under ten times. The chain is built from TRBV5-1 and TRBJ2-5; 8 bases line up with TRBD1. The germline V gene has CDR1 SGHRS and CDR2 YFSETQ. Trimming cost V 3 bases and J 4 bases; bases outside gene matches: 8. The CDR3 is made up of 15 amino acids. CDR3 loop: CASSSSGTGGETQYF. The DNA of the CDR3 is TGCGCCAGCAGCTCCTCCGGGACAGGAGGAGAGACCCAGTACTTC.

This clone has just a few counts. The J gene is TRBJ2-3, the V gene TRBV6-5, with 8 bases aligning to TRBD1. This CDR3 region has 16 residues. Trimming cost V 0 bases and J 1 base; bases outside gene matches: 3. Germline lookup yields CDR1 MNHEY and CDR2 SVGAGI. CDR3 sequence reads: CASSYSGQARTDTQYF. The CDR3 DNA reads TGTGCCAGCAGTTACTCGGGACAGGCGCGCACAGATACGCAGTATTTT.

The CDR3 DNA follows: TGCAGCGTGTGGACCGTCCCCCAAGAGACCCAGTACTTC. Protein sequence: CSVWTVPQETQYF. The V and J genes are TRBV29-1 and TRBJ2-5; D gene ambiguous. With 6 bases removed from V and 1 base from J, the gap between germline ends came to 12 bases. CDR3 length equals 13 residues. Germline V gene sequence: CDR1 SQVTM, CDR2 ANQGSEA.